These 19 T cell receptor beta chains were sequenced from one sample in a study of T cells in Graves' hyperthyroidism and ophthalmopathy. Using RNA transcripts as the source, TCR beta CDR3 regions were amplified. The primer set for the first-round RT-PCR of the TCR CDR3 was HTBI. TCRdb reanalysed the multiplex PCR reads using MiXCR and keeps one entry per CDR3 protein. This sample has about 570,000 distinct CDR3 sequences; 35% to 55% occur once, and the top ten carry roughly 20%. Sequencing was carried out using peripheral blood or thyroid tissue (not recorded which). The origin of the receptors is an adult woman with Graves' disease, either hyperthyroidism or ophthalmopathy (not recorded which).

The chain couples TRBV19 to TRBJ1-5, with 8 nucleotides matching TRBD1. The germline gives CDR1 LNHDA, CDR2 SQIVND (reference sequence). The CDR3 has 15 residues. Trimming took 5 bases from V and 3 from J; bases not matched to a gene: 6. CDR3 sequence reads: CASSGMDRVNQPQHF. The CDR3, as DNA: TGTGCCAGTAGTGGAATGGACAGGGTCAATCAGCCCCAGCATTTT.

This clonotype was seen once. This chain uses TRBV7-2 with TRBJ1-2; no definite D call. V dropped 9 bases and J dropped 4 bases, with 12 bases sitting between them. CDR1 and CDR2 from the germline V gene are SGHTA and FQGNSA. The CDR3 length is 12 residues. The CDR3 loop reads CASLRVGYGYTF. In DNA, the CDR3 is TGTGCCAGTTTAAGGGTGGGCTATGGCTACACCTTC.

The rearrangement joins TRBV2 to TRBJ2-7; tentative D call: TRBD2 (6 bases). The CDR3 runs to 14 residues. The germline gives CDR1 SNHLY, CDR2 FYNNEI. Trimming shortened V by 7 bases and J by 5 bases, and 18 bases separated the two germline ends. Written as DNA, the CDR3 is TGTGCCAGCATTTCTAGCGAGGCCTTCAACGAGCAGTACTTC. Translating it yields CASISSEAFNEQYF.

This clonotype was detected ten times or more. The CDR3 DNA sequence: TGTGCCAGCACCGGGGTTCGTGAGACCCAGTACTTC. Translating it yields CASTGVRETQYF. V is TRBV2 and J is TRBJ2-5; D might be TRBD2 (5 bases). Per the germline V gene, CDR1 is SNHLY and CDR2 is FYNNEI. V lost 7 bases and J 5 bases, leaving 11 bases between the germline ends. The CDR3 has 12 amino acids. Full variable domain (rest looked up from reference TRBV2 and TRBJ2-5): EPEVTQTPSHQVTQMGQEVILRCVPISNHLYFYWYRQILGQKVEFLVSFYNNEISEKSEIFDDQFSVERPDGSNFTLKIRSTKLEDSAMYFCASTGVRETQYFGPGTRLLVL.

V usage is TRBV29-1 and J usage is TRBJ1-2, with D hard to call. Germline CDR1 is SQVTM and CDR2 is ANQGSEA. The CDR3 runs to 11 residues. Trimming cost V 7 bases and J 4 bases, with 10 bases left between them. This CDR3 is CSGKTVYGYTF. CDR3 DNA sequence: TGCAGCGGGAAGACGGTCTATGGCTACACCTTC.

This clonotype was found many times. This chain connects TRBV10-2 to TRBJ2-7; D is tentatively TRBD1 or TRBD2 (5 bases each). The CDR3 extends over 14 amino acids. Trimming took off 8 bases at V and 4 bases at J, with 18 bases between the two ends. Germline V gene data show CDR1 as WSHSY and CDR2 as SAAADI. The CDR3 loop is CASGTGSHLYEQYF. The DNA of the CDR3 is TGCGCCAGCGGGACGGGTAGCCATCTGTACGAGCAGTACTTC.

This sequence joins TRBV15 and TRBJ2-6, with D unclear. V gave up 2 bases and J gave up 0 bases, with 5 bases separating them. Germline CDR1 LNHNV, CDR2 YYDKDF (reference sequence). This CDR3 has 15 amino acids. In DNA form, the CDR3 reads TGTGCCACCAGCAGATTGGACTCTGGGGCCAACGTCCTGACTTTC. The encoded protein is CATSRLDSGANVLTF.

This clonotype showed up many times. This rearrangement joins TRBV12-3 or TRBV12-4 to TRBJ2-2; D is unclear. CDR3 size: 16 residues. Between the trimmed V and J ends, which lost 5 bases and 4 bases, there was a span of 17 bases. CDR3 loop: CASSLERQSVTGELFF. The CDR3 nucleotides read TGTGCCAGCAGTCTGGAACGACAATCGGTCACCGGGGAGCTGTTTTTT.

Comment on this clonotype: A read error is possible here, since a much larger clone lies one base away. The chain employs TRBV20-1 and TRBJ1-2; 8 bases are a match to TRBD1. This CDR3 is built from 14 residues. J gave up 12 bases and V 6 bases, and 18 bases lay outside the gene matches. From germline, CDR1 is DFQATT and CDR2 SNEGSKA (reference sequence). The chain's CDR3 is CSADHTGQAYGHTF. CDR3 sequence (DNA): TGCAGTGCCGATCACACGGGACAGGCCTACGGCCACACCTTC.

This clonotype was counted many times. V gene TRBV29-1 combines with J gene TRBJ1-6; D unresolved. Trimming took 6 bases from V and 5 from J, leaving 11 bases between them. This CDR3 has 13 residues. The germline V gene has CDR1 SQVTM and CDR2 ANQGSEA. Here the CDR3 reads CSVRVLDNSPLHF. The DNA for the CDR3 is TGCAGCGTCAGAGTTCTAGATAATTCACCCCTCCACTTT. The full variable domain, with the rest looked up from reference TRBV29-1 and TRBJ1-6, is SAVISQKPSRDICQRGTSLTIQCQVDSQVTMMFWYRQQPGQSLTLIATANQGSEATYESGFVIDKFPISRPNLTFSTLTVSNMSPEDSSIYLCSVRVLDNSPLHFGNGTRLTVT.

The genes are TRBV20-1 and TRBJ1-4; D perhaps matches TRBD1 (6 bases). V lost 6 bases to trimming and J lost 6 bases, with 14 bases between them. Germline V gene data show CDR1 as DFQATT and CDR2 as SNEGSKA (reference sequence). There are 13 residues in the CDR3. The CDR3 sequence is CSATTAGDEKLFF. CDR3 bases: TGCAGTGCGACTACCGCAGGGGATGAAAAACTGTTTTTT.

This clonotype has only a few counts. V usage is TRBV10-2 and J usage is TRBJ1-5, with D unclear. The germline V gene encodes CDR1 WSHSY and CDR2 SAAADI. The CDR3 sequence is 12 residues long. V dropped 6 bases and J dropped 3 bases, with 6 bases sitting between them. CDR3 sequence: CASRDFNQPQHF. CDR3 sequence (DNA): TGCGCCAGCAGGGACTTCAATCAGCCCCAGCATTTT.

This chain uses TRBV10-3 with TRBJ2-7, with D perhaps TRBD1 (5 bases). The germline CDR1 and CDR2 sequences are ENHRY and SYGVKD. The CDR3 loop spans 12 amino acids. The V end was cut by 2 bases, the J end by 7 bases, with 9 bases between. The CDR3 here is CAISELRGEQYF. The DNA for the CDR3 is TGTGCCATCAGTGAGCTAAGGGGAGAGCAGTACTTC.

As concerns this clonotype: An end of the junction differs from the germline gene, which may be a read error. This chain links TRBV10-2 with TRBJ1-1, with D tentatively TRBD1 (5 bases). CDR3 length equals 16 residues. CDR1 WSHSY and CDR2 SAAADI come from the germline V gene. The CDR3 loop is CASSSSPRTGNTEAFF. CDR3 sequence (DNA): TGTGCCAGCAGTTCCTCACCCCGAACAGGGAACACTGAAGCTTTCTTT.

This clonotype has at least ten counts. V usage is TRBV4-1 and J usage is TRBJ2-7; D not certain. Germline V lookup: CDR1 MGHRA, CDR2 YSYEKL. V shed 0 bases and J shed 2 bases, with 8 bases lying between them. This CDR3 contains 14 residues. CDR3 DNA sequence: TGCGCCAGCAGCCAAGAAGACCTGACCTACGAGCAGTACTTC. Translating it yields CASSQEDLTYEQYF.

This clonotype was recorded many times. The genes are TRBV2 and TRBJ2-7, with 11 bases that match TRBD2. The V segment lost 6 bases and the J segment 7 bases; nucleotides outside the gene matches: 5. From germline, CDR1 is SNHLY and CDR2 FYNNEI. The CDR3 runs 13 residues. DNA for the CDR3: TGTGCCAGCAGGATGGGACTAGCGGAAGAGCAGTACTTC. It codes for CASRMGLAEEQYF.

This clonotype was seen a few times. The V gene is TRBV4-1, the J gene TRBJ2-2; 11 bases map to TRBD2. V shed 1 base and J 5 bases; nucleotides not matched to a gene: 6. The CDR3 runs to 17 residues. The germline V gene encodes CDR1 MGHRA and CDR2 YSYEKL. The CDR3 sequence: CASSQVTSGRSTGELFF. The CDR3 DNA reads as TGCGCCAGCAGCCAAGTAACTAGCGGGAGATCAACCGGGGAGCTGTTTTTT.

This chain joins TRBV7-9 and TRBJ1-1; TRBD1 might be the D (6 bases). Trimming stripped 6 bases from V and 7 bases from J, with 9 bases between. This CDR3 has 11 residues. CDR1 is SEHNR, CDR2 FQNEAQ, per germline (reference sequence). The CDR3 DNA is TGTGCCAGCAGGGACAGTTTTGAAGCTTTCTTT. Translated, it gives CASRDSFEAFF.

A word on this clonotype: One junction end does not reproduce the germline sequence, and a read error may be involved. This sequence joins TRBV19 and TRBJ1-5; 7 bases map to TRBD1. This CDR3 has 14 residues. Germline V gives CDR1 LNHDA, CDR2 SQIVND (reference sequence). The CDR3 protein is CATSRDSPNQPQHF. CDR3 nucleotides: TGTGCCACTAGTCGGGACAGCCCCAATCAGCCCCAGCATTTT.